This is a list of T cell receptor beta chains from one sample in a study of Ad26.COV2.S vaccination and SARS-CoV-2 variants. Sequenced by immunoSEQ multiplex PCR; TCRdb stores in-frame clones only, minus some. This sample has about 350,000 clones, with about 89% found just once. The sequences come from peripheral blood, collected in a trial of Ad26.COV2.S vaccine versus placebo. These receptors were taken from a person aged 18-60 years who received the Ad26.COV2.S COVID-19 vaccine or a placebo. The CDR3 runs from the conserved cysteine through the conserved F or W. D genes are given only for firm matches. Clone size is not always given. Where it is, it says once, few, many or a class for expanded clones.

v_call	j_call	d_call	clone_size	cdr3_nt	cdr3_aa
TRBV28	TRBJ2-2	-	-	TGTGCCAGCAACACCCAGGGCCCGGGCACCGGGGAGCTGTTTTTT	CASNTQGPGTGELFF
TRBV19	TRBJ1-5	-	once	TGTGCCAGTAGTATTGCAGGTCCCCACAATCAGCCCCAGCATTTT	CASSIAGPHNQPQHF
TRBV6-2/TRBV6-3	TRBJ1-1	TRBD1	-	TGTGCCAGCAGTTACTCTTCCGGGACAGACACTGAAGCTTTCTTT	CASSYSSGTDTEAFF
TRBV7-9	TRBJ1-2	-	-	TGTGCCAGCAGCTTAAGTCGAAACTATGGCTACACCTTC	CASSLSRNYGYTF
TRBV15	TRBJ2-5	TRBD1	-	TGTGCCACCAGCGTTGGGACAGGGCAAGAGACCCAGTACTTC	CATSVGTGQETQYF
TRBV10-3	TRBJ1-1	-	-	TGTGCCACCAGTGAGTCAGGCAGGGATGCTTTCTTT	CATSESGRDAFF
TRBV15	TRBJ1-6	TRBD1	-	TGTGCCACCAGCGAACACAGGGGTTTAAATTCACCCCTCCACTTT	CATSEHRGLNSPLHF
TRBV7-9	TRBJ2-2	-	-	TGTGCCAGCAGCTTAGTTTTGGACACCGGGGAGCTGTTTTTT	CASSLVLDTGELFF
TRBV10-3	TRBJ2-3	TRBD2	-	TGTGCCATCAGTGACCCAGTGCTAGCGGGGTCTCCAGATACGCAGTATTTT	CAISDPVLAGSPDTQYF
TRBV7-9	TRBJ2-7	TRBD2	-	TGTGCCAGCAGTCTTAGCGGGGGCGAGCAGTACTTC	CASSLSGGEQYF
TRBV19	TRBJ1-5	TRBD1	-	TGTGCCAGCGGACAGGTTGATAGCAATCAGCCCCAGCATTTT	CASGQVDSNQPQHF
TRBV7-8	TRBJ2-1	TRBD2	-	TGTGCCAGCAGCTTAGCGTGGGGGACTAGCGGGAGATCCTACAATGAGCAGTTCTTC	CASSLAWGTSGRSYNEQFF